A single sample gave rise to the 23 T cell receptor beta chains below, sequenced in a study of graft-versus-host responses after intestinal transplantation. TCRdb's copy holds only in-frame clones and misses some; the assay was immunoSEQ multiplex PCR. The data show 40,000 to 45,000 clones, less than 95% seen once. Sequencing used PBMCs, obtained about 330 days after intestinal transplant. Source of these receptors: a human patient who received an intestinal transplant, so some T cells may come from the graft donor.

The chain is built from TRBV6-5 and TRBJ1-5, with 11 nucleotides matching TRBD1. This CDR3 is built from 14 residues. The V segment lost 6 bases and the J segment 6 bases; nucleotides outside the gene matches: 4. The germline gives CDR1 MNHEY, CDR2 SVGAGI. The chain's CDR3 is CASRRTGGSQPQHF. The CDR3 DNA is TGTGCCAGCAGACGGACAGGGGGCAGTCAGCCCCAGCATTTT.

J is TRBJ2-3 and V is TRBV5-1, with a possible D match to TRBD2 (5 bases). The germline V gene has CDR1 SGHRS and CDR2 YFSETQ. V was shortened by 5 bases and J by 3 bases, with 13 bases between the two germline ends. CDR3 length: 14 residues. CDR3 nucleotides: TGCGCCAGCAGTTCTCGGCGGACTACAGATACGCAGTATTTT. Translating it yields CASSSRRTTDTQYF. The complete variable domain, with remaining parts taken from reference TRBV5-1 and TRBJ2-3, reads KAGVTQTPRYLIKTRGQQVTLSCSPISGHRSVSWYQQTPGQGLQFLFEYFSETQRNKGNFPGRFSGRQFSNSRSEMNVSTLELGDSALYLCASSSRRTTDTQYFGPGTRLTVL.

The sample holds one count of this clone. The chain links TRBV7-9 to TRBJ2-2, with 8 nucleotides matching TRBD2. The CDR3 sequence is 16 residues long. With V trimmed by 4 bases and J by 1 base, 5 bases remained unmatched. CDR1 and CDR2 from the germline V gene are SEHNR and FQNEAQ (reference sequence). The CDR3 DNA reads as TGTGCCAGCAGCTCCCCGGGGGGGTTGAACACCGGGGAGCTGTTTTTT. The encoded protein is CASSSPGGLNTGELFF. Supplemented by reference TRBV7-9 and TRBJ2-2, the full variable domain reads DTGVSQNPRHKITKRGQNVTFRCDPISEHNRLYWYRQTLGQGPEFLTYFQNEAQLEKSRLLSDRFSAERPKGSFSTLEIQRTEQGDSAMYLCASSSPGGLNTGELFFGEGSRLTVL.

V is TRBV5-1 and J is TRBJ2-1, with 7 bases aligning to TRBD1. Germline V gives CDR1 SGHRS, CDR2 YFSETQ. The CDR3 covers 15 residues. Trimming cost V 4 bases and J 8 bases; bases outside gene matches: 12. The CDR3 region is CASSQDRPGLDEQFF. As DNA, the CDR3 is TGCGCCAGCAGCCAGGACAGGCCAGGACTGGATGAGCAGTTCTTC.

V gene TRBV7-3 combines with J gene TRBJ1-5, with TRBD1 matching over 7 bases. Germline values: CDR1 SGHTA, CDR2 FQGTGA. This CDR3 has 17 residues. The V gene end was trimmed by 5 bases and the J gene end by 2 bases; junction bases not matched to a gene: 12. In DNA form, the CDR3 reads TGTGCCAGCAGCCCCCAAGCGACAGGGCCCCGCAATCAGCCCCAGCATTTT. Translated: CASSPQATGPRNQPQHF.

The chain uses TRBV29-1 and TRBJ1-5; D is ambiguous. Germline V lookup: CDR1 SQVTM, CDR2 ANQGSEA. CDR3 length equals 13 residues. V lost 3 bases and J lost 6, with 12 bases in between. The CDR3 DNA follows: TGCAGCGTTGAGATTGGAGGAGGTCAGCCCCAGCATTTT. This codes for CSVEIGGGQPQHF.

This rearrangement joins TRBV5-1 to TRBJ1-4; maybe TRBD1 (5 bases). The CDR3 spans 14 residues. The germline V gene encodes CDR1 SGHRS and CDR2 YFSETQ. V shed 4 bases and J shed 5 bases, with 12 bases lying between them. The CDR3 reads CASSPRDRNEKLFF. CDR3 coding DNA: TGCGCCAGCAGCCCCCGGGACCGCAATGAAAAACTGTTTTTT.

CDR3 region: CASSLGVLDTQYF. CDR3 coding DNA: TGCGCCAGCAGCTTGGGAGTTTTAGATACGCAGTATTTT. The chain recombines TRBV5-1 with TRBJ2-3; D is ambiguous. Trimming removed 0 bases from V and 5 bases from J, with 7 bases in between. Looked up from germline, CDR1 is SGHRS and CDR2 is YFSETQ. This CDR3 spans 13 amino acids.

The chain recombines TRBV9 with TRBJ2-3; D gene unclear. The CDR3 is made up of 15 amino acids. V was shortened by 0 bases and J by 0 bases, with 8 bases between the two germline ends. Looked up from germline, CDR1 is SGDLS and CDR2 is YYNGEE. The CDR3 region is CASSVEPQSTDTQYF. The CDR3 coding sequence is TGTGCCAGCAGCGTAGAACCTCAAAGCACAGATACGCAGTATTTT.

The rearrangement uses TRBV25-1 and TRBJ1-2; D gene unclear. Trimming left V 2 bases short and J 8 bases short, with 6 bases between. The CDR3 sequence is 11 residues long. From germline, CDR1 is MGHDK and CDR2 SYGVNS. The CDR3 DNA reads TGTGCCAGCAGTGAAGGGGTAGGCTACACCTTC. Translation: CASSEGVGYTF.

The chain joins TRBV5-6 to TRBJ2-7; D gene ambiguous. V lost 1 base and J lost 1, with 15 bases in between. The CDR3 spans 16 residues. Per germline, CDR1 SGHDT and CDR2 YYEEEE. The CDR3 loop is CASSLSWAQTSYEQYF. In DNA form, the CDR3 reads TGTGCCAGCAGCTTGAGTTGGGCACAAACTTCCTACGAGCAGTACTTC.

The chain has TRBV19 and TRBJ1-2; D unclear. V lost 0 bases to trimming and J lost 6 bases, with 11 bases between them. Per germline, CDR1 LNHDA and CDR2 SQIVND (reference sequence). The CDR3 is 14 residues long. The CDR3 DNA is TGTGCCAGTAGTATAGAGGGGAGAGGAGATGGCTACACCTTC. This gives the protein CASSIEGRGDGYTF.

The V and J genes are TRBV5-6 and TRBJ2-3; 13 bases fit TRBD2. This CDR3 is built from 15 residues. Trimming at V came to 4 bases and at J to 5 bases, leaving 4 bases not matched to a gene. In germline, CDR1 is SGHDT, CDR2 YYEEEE. The CDR3 loop is CASSDRLAGGDTQYF. The CDR3 DNA follows: TGTGCCAGCAGCGATAGACTAGCGGGGGGAGATACGCAGTATTTT.

The genes are TRBV11-3 and TRBJ2-2; unclear D gene. This CDR3 contains 15 residues. Germline-derived CDR1 and CDR2 are SGHNT and YENEEA. Trimming took off 3 bases at V and 0 bases at J, with 8 bases between the two ends. The CDR3 DNA reads TGTGCCAGCAGCTTGTTCGCTACGAACACCGGGGAGCTGTTTTTT. This sequence encodes CASSLFATNTGELFF. Full variable domain (remainder filled in from reference TRBV11-3 and TRBJ2-2): EAGVVQSPRYKIIEKKQPVAFWCNPISGHNTLYWYLQNLGQGPELLIRYENEEAVDDSQLPKDRFSAERLKGVDSTLKIQPAELGDSAVYLCASSLFATNTGELFFGEGSRLTVL.

The J gene is TRBJ2-7, the V gene TRBV6-5, with D possibly matching TRBD2 (5 bases). Germline V gene sequence: CDR1 MNHEY, CDR2 SVGAGI. The CDR3 extends over 15 amino acids. The V end was cut by 0 bases, the J end by 0 bases, with 9 bases between. The DNA for the CDR3 is TGTGCCAGCAGTTACTCGAGGAGGAGCTCCTACGAGCAGTACTTC. Amino acid sequence: CASSYSRRSSYEQYF.

This chain joins TRBV11-3 and TRBJ2-3; D ambiguous. Deletions cut 1 base from V and 5 bases from J, with 7 bases between. CDR3 length: 13 amino acids. Germline CDR1 is SGHNT and CDR2 is YENEEA. CDR3 residues: CASSLGQLDTQYF. The CDR3 nucleotides read TGTGCCAGCAGCTTAGGACAACTAGATACGCAGTATTTT.

The chain has TRBV9 and TRBJ2-1, with D uncertain. Trimming pared 3 bases from V and 8 bases from J, leaving 12 bases between. This CDR3 region has 13 residues. CDR1 and CDR2 from the germline V gene are SGDLS and YYNGEE. The CDR3 nucleotides are TGTGCCAGCAGCGGGCGTCCCCTGGATGAGCAGTTCTTC. Protein sequence: CASSGRPLDEQFF. Full variable domain (missing parts from reference TRBV9 and TRBJ2-1): DSGVTQTPKHLITATGQRVTLRCSPRSGDLSVYWYQQSLDQGLQFLIQYYNGEERAKGNILERFSAQQFPDLHSELNLSSLELGDSALYFCASSGRPLDEQFFGPGTRLTVL.

This chain connects TRBV6-5 to TRBJ2-7, with 9 bases identical to TRBD2. CDR1 and CDR2 from the germline V gene are MNHEY and SVGAGI. The V segment lost 4 bases and the J segment 7 bases; nucleotides outside the gene matches: 5. This CDR3 has 13 amino acids. As DNA, the CDR3 is TGTGCCAGCAGTTTAGCGGGAGCAGGAGAGCAGTACTTC. Translating it yields CASSLAGAGEQYF.

This rearrangement joins TRBV6-4 to TRBJ2-1; a weak D match, TRBD1 (6 bases). CDR1 is MRHNA and CDR2 is SNTAGT in the germline V gene. The CDR3 is made up of 14 amino acids. Trimming cost V 2 bases and J 10 bases, with 15 bases left between them. The CDR3 spells CASSDEQGLGEQFF. CDR3 nucleotide sequence: TGTGCCAGCAGTGACGAACAGGGATTGGGAGAGCAGTTCTTC.

V usage is TRBV5-4 and J usage is TRBJ2-7; tentatively, D is TRBD1 (5 bases). This CDR3 has 14 residues. V lost 4 bases to trimming and J lost 2 bases, with 13 bases between them. The germline CDR1 and CDR2 sequences are SGHNT and YYREEE (reference sequence). Here the CDR3 DNA reads TGTGCCAGCAGCATAACAGGCCCGACCTACGAGCAGTACTTC. Translated: CASSITGPTYEQYF.

CDR3 coding DNA: TGCGCCAGCAGCTTGCGCCGACCGGAAAGAGATACGCAGTATTTT. It is translated as CASSLRRPERDTQYF. This chain connects TRBV5-1 to TRBJ2-3; D is unclear. The CDR3 has 15 residues. Germline CDR1 is SGHRS and CDR2 is YFSETQ. The ends were cut back, 1 base at V and 5 bases at J, with 14 bases in the middle.

The chain links TRBV4-1 to TRBJ1-1; D is unclear. This CDR3 contains 17 residues. V lost 1 base to trimming and J lost 1 base, with 16 bases between them. Germline assignment: CDR1 MGHRA and CDR2 YSYEKL. CDR3 region: CASSQGGPGAPNTEAFF. CDR3 sequence (DNA): TGCGCCAGCAGCCAAGGTGGGCCAGGAGCCCCGAACACTGAAGCTTTCTTT.

V gene TRBV21-1 combines with J gene TRBJ2-1; no DNA check was done on the table's D call, TRBD1. TRBV21-1 is a known pseudogene. This CDR3 is built from 10 residues. The CDR3 sequence is CASGGHEQFF. The CDR3 DNA sequence: TGTGCCAGCGGGGGCCATGAGCAGTTCTTC.